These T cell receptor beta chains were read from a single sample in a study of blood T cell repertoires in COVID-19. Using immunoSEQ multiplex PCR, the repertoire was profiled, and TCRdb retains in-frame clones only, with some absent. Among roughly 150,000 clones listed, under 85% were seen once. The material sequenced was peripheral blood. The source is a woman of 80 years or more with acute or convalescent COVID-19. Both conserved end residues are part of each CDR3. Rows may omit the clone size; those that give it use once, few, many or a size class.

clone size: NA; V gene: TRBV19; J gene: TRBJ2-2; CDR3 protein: CASSTQGFTGELFF
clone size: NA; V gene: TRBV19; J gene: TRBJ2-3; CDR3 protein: CASSIARTDTQYF
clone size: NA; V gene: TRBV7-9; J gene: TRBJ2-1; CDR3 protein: CASSLAVTSVDNEQFF
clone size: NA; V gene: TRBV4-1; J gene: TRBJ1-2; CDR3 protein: CASSQDIGQGNYGYTF
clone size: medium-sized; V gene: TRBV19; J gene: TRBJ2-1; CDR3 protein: CASSIAAGALNEQFF
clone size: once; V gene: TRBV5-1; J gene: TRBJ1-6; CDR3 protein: CASKIGPAGSPLHF
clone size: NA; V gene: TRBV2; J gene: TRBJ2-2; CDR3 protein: CASILDSANTGELFF
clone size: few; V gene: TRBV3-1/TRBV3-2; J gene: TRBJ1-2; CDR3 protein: CASSQDGGNRGPGYTF
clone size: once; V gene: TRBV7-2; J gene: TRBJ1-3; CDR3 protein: CASSRDRDSSGNTIYF
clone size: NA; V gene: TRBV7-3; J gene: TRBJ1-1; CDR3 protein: CASSPGSANTEAFF
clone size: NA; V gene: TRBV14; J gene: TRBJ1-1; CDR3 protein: CASSQVRGVKAFF
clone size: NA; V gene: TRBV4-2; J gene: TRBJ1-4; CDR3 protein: CASTGETNEKLFF
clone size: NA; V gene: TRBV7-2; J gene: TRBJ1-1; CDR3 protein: CASSHVRAEAFF
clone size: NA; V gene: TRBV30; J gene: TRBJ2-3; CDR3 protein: CAWSPGHRTDTQYF
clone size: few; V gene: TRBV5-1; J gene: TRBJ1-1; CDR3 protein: CASSSIRGTEAFF
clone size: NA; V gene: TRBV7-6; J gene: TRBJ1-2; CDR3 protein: CASSPTEGGYGYTF
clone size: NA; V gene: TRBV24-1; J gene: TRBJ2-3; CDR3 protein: CATSDKGQGGSTDTQYF
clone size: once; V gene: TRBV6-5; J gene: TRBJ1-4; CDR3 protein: CASRADATNEKLFF
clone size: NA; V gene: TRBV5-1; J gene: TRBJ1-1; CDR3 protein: CASSLGAEAFF
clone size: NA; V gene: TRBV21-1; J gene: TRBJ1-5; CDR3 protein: CASSKAPRGRWNQPQHF
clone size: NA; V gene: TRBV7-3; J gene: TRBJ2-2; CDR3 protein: CASSLRQGVGTGELFF
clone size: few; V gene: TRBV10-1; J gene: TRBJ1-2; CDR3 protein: CASSPGQDYGYTF
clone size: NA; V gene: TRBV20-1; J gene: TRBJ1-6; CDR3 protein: CSARDKRQLHF
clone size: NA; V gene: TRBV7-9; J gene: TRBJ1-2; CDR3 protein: CASSLRQNSYGYTF
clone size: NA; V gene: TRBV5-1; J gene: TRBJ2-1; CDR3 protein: CASGAGILGTNEQFF
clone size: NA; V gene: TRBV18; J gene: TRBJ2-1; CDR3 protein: CASSPRAGDEQFF
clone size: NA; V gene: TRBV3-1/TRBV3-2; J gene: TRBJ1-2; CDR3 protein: CASSAQGRGYTF
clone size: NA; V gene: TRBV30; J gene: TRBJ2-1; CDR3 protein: CAWSVRTGINNEQFF
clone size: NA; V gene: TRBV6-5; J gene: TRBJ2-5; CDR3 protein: CASSSGTGGETQYF
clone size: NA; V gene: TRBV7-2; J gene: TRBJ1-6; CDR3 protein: CATALDSPLHF
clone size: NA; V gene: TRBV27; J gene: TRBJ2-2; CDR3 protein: CASSFPGPGELFF
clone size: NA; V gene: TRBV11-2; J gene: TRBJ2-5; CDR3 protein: CASSLDVGVETQYF
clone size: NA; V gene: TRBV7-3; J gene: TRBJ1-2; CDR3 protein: CASSLSGTGIYGYTF
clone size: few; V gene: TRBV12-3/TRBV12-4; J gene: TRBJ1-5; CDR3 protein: CASSGGAPGRHF
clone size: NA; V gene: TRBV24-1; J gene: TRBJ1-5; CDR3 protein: CATSEHLRRAPLPQHF
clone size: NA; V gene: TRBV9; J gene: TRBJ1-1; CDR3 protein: CASSAATVMNTEAFF
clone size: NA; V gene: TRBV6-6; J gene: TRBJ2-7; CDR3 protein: CASQGNYEQYF
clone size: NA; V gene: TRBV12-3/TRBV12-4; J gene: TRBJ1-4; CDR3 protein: CASSVGQGGKLFF
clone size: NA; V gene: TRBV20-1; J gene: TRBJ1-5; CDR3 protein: CSASQPGQGGQPQHF
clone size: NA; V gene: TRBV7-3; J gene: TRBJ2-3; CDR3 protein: CASSTDYTDTQYF
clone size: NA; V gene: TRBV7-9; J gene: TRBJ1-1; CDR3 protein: CASSLTGNTEAFF